The following is a T cell receptor beta chain sequence with its context. Its antigen is as yet unknown. At deep level, the assay was performed. Libraries were prepared by immunoSEQ multiplex PCR; TCRdb keeps only in-frame clonotypes and omits some of them. The data contain fewer than 850,000 clones, 90% to 97% of them singletons. The data are from a study of shared clonotypes between healthy human individuals. Looked up from germline, CDR1 is MGHRA and CDR2 is YSYEKL. This CDR3 has 20 residues. V lost 3 bases and J lost 3, with 30 bases in between. Findings and limits, study-wide: The naive CD4 repertoires of a handful of donors were compared, and about 5% of clonotypes were shared. Naive subsets usually exceeded memory subsets in estimated richness. Sorted-subset sequencing was shown by rarefaction to be incomplete despite large depth.

Terminally differentiated effector memory CD45RA+ cells were left out of the naive CD8 fraction, which was CD45RO-negative and positively selected for CCR7. The TCR originated in a man aged 25 to 45 in good health. This chain links TRBV4-1 with TRBJ2-7; D may be TRBD1 (6 bases). Sample: naive CD8+ T cells sorted from blood. CDR3 sequence reads: CASSHPTPSQDRTQGYEQYF. DNA for the CDR3: TGCGCCAGCAGCCACCCGACCCCCTCCCAAGACAGGACCCAAGGCTACGAGCAGTACTTC.